This T cell receptor beta chain was sequenced for a study of blood T cell repertoires in COVID-19. The overall study: Donors in the United States, Italy and Spain gave samples during acute or convalescent COVID-19. PBMCs, B-cell-depleted T cells, or T cells were the source of the cDNA or gDNA that made up the material.

In the authors' workflow: Using reference gene primer amplification, nucleated cell counts were estimated. Repertoires were generated with immunoSEQ multiplex PCR, while TCRdb's copy carries only in-frame clones and drops some. From that table come the V and J calls and clone size; the DNA was used to work out D and trimming. The table has a few hundred thousand clones, around 87% seen once; the top ten hold roughly 3.1%. The TCR sequence derives from a human donor in a cohort sampled during active COVID-19. The sample comprised peripheral blood.

The CDR3 spells CASSRARINSNQPQHF. CDR3 DNA: TGTGCCAGTAGTAGGGCAAGGATCAATAGCAATCAGCCCCAGCATTTT. The V and J genes are TRBV19 and TRBJ1-5; D is ambiguous. The CDR3 covers 16 residues. Trimming cost V 4 bases and J 0 bases, with 13 bases left between them. Germline CDR1 reads LNHDA; CDR2 reads SQIVND (reference sequence).